The 20 T cell receptor beta chains below all came from one sample that was sequenced in a study of primary melanoma T cells and metastatic recurrence. Profiled with immunoSEQ multiplex PCR; TCRdb holds only in-frame clones, not every one. The sample has a few thousand clones; approximately 78% are singletons. Material: melanoma tumor tissue. All receptors derive from a human donor with melanoma.

The chain joins TRBV11-3 to TRBJ1-1; the match to TRBD1 covers 8 bases. The CDR3 has 15 residues. The germline gives CDR1 SGHNT, CDR2 YENEEA. Trimming at V came to 5 bases and at J to 4 bases, leaving 9 bases not matched to a gene. DNA for the CDR3: TGTGCCAGCAGCCCTGACAGGGGTAGGGTCACTGAAGCTTTCTTT. Residues: CASSPDRGRVTEAFF.

The V call is TRBV15, the J call TRBJ2-3; 7 bases agree with TRBD2. Trimming cost V 8 bases and J 5 bases; bases outside gene matches: 10. This CDR3 is 14 amino acids long. Germline lookup yields CDR1 LNHNV and CDR2 YYDKDF (reference sequence). Here the CDR3 DNA reads TGTGCCACCGGTCTGGCGGGAGAGGGAGATACGCAGTATTTT. Translating gives CATGLAGEGDTQYF. The full variable domain, rest sourced from reference TRBV15 and TRBJ2-3, is DAMVIQNPRYQVTQFGKPVTLSCSQTLNHNVMYWYQQKSSQAPKLLFHYYDKDFNNEADTPDNFQSRRPNTSFCFLDIRSPGLGDTAMYLCATGLAGEGDTQYFGPGTRLTVL.

J is TRBJ2-7 and V is TRBV5-1; 14 bases match TRBD2. Germline V gene sequence: CDR1 SGHRS, CDR2 YFSETQ. The CDR3 runs 19 residues. V shed 2 bases and J 3 bases; nucleotides not matched to a gene: 13. CDR3 sequence reads: CASSLLPGLAGVANYEQYF. CDR3 in DNA: TGCGCCAGCAGCTTACTACCGGGACTAGCGGGGGTTGCCAACTACGAGCAGTACTTC.

This chain uses TRBV10-3 with TRBJ1-5; TRBD1 matches at 10 bases. J gave up 0 bases and V 0 bases, and 5 bases lay outside the gene matches. CDR3 length: 18 residues. Per germline, CDR1 ENHRY and CDR2 SYGVKD. CDR3 amino acids: CAISESDRGFYSNQPQHF. In DNA, the CDR3 is TGTGCCATCAGTGAGTCGGACAGGGGGTTTTATAGCAATCAGCCCCAGCATTTT.

The genes are TRBV19 and TRBJ2-7; 10 nucleotides align to TRBD1. Germline assignment: CDR1 LNHDA and CDR2 SQIVND (reference sequence). The junction had 13 bases not matched to a gene; V was cut back by 4 bases and J by 7 bases. This CDR3 is built from 16 residues. CDR3 amino acids: CASSTLGGQGTVEQYF. For the CDR3, the DNA is TGTGCCAGTAGTACCCTCGGGGGACAGGGGACCGTAGAGCAGTACTTC.

Of note for this clone: The DNA includes a base that is either unread or ambiguous, and X takes the place of its residue. The chain recombines TRBV6-8 with TRBJ1-5; D call uncertain. The CDR3 spans 15 residues. Trimming removed 9 bases from V and 3 bases from J, with 18 bases in between. Germline CDR1 is MNHGY and CDR2 is SAAAGT. Written as DNA, the CDR3 is TGTGCCAGYAGTCCCGCGCGGGGATCCAATCAGCCCCAGCATTTT. The encoded protein is CAXSPARGSNQPQHF. The full CDR3 protein reads CASSPARGSNQPQHF.

The chain recombines TRBV5-1 with TRBJ2-7, with D possibly called TRBD1 or TRBD2 (5 bases each). CDR1 SGHRS and CDR2 YFSETQ come from the germline V gene. The CDR3 runs 16 residues. Trimming took 0 bases from V and 0 from J, leaving 13 bases between them. The CDR3 sequence: CASSLAGAGSSYEQYF. CDR3 sequence (DNA): TGCGCCAGCAGCTTGGCCGGGGCAGGAAGCTCCTACGAGCAGTACTTC.

The J gene is TRBJ2-1, the V gene TRBV7-1; 9 bases line up with TRBD2. TRBV7-1 is assigned to the ORF class and has an uncertain function. CDR3 size: 15 residues. J gave up 3 bases and V 6 bases, and 6 bases lay outside the gene matches. DNA for the CDR3: TGTGCCAGCAGACCGACTAGCGGAGGCTACAATGAGCAGTTCTTC. This sequence encodes CASRPTSGGYNEQFF.

This clone has a handful of counts. The chain couples TRBV14 to TRBJ2-1, with 11 bases identical to TRBD2. CDR1 is SGHDN and CDR2 is FVKESK in the germline V gene. The J segment lost 3 bases and the V segment lost 4 bases, leaving 5 bases of the junction unmatched. This CDR3 has 16 amino acids. CDR3 sequence reads: CASSPWTSGHYNEQFF. CDR3 sequence (DNA): TGTGCCAGCAGCCCTTGGACTAGCGGGCACTACAATGAGCAGTTCTTC.

This clone occurred once. The chain recombines TRBV23-1 with TRBJ2-7; 8 nucleotides line up with TRBD1. TRBV23-1 is an open reading frame, and its role is uncertain. After removal of 6 bases from V and 2 bases from J, the junction contained 6 bases not matched to a gene. The CDR3 is made up of 14 amino acids. CDR3 residues: CASSQRTGPYEQYF. Written as DNA, the CDR3 is TGCGCCAGCAGCCAAAGGACAGGGCCCTACGAGCAGTACTTC.

A single count supports this clone. The CDR3 loop reads CASSPTGGETQYF. The CDR3, as DNA: TGTGCCAGCAGCCCCACCGGGGGTGAGACCCAGTACTTC. V and J are TRBV7-1 and TRBJ2-5, with D perhaps matching TRBD2 (6 bases). TRBV7-1 falls under the ORF class, with uncertain function. The V end was cut by 5 bases, the J end by 5 bases, with 12 bases between. This CDR3 has 13 amino acids.

This chain links TRBV7-7 with TRBJ2-5; TRBD2 matches 9 bases. Per the germline V gene, CDR1 is SSHAT and CDR2 is FNYEAQ (reference sequence). The CDR3 has 16 amino acids. V gave up 5 bases and J gave up 5 bases; unmatched junction bases: 12. CDR3 loop: CASSQAGTSRWETQYF. In DNA, the CDR3 is TGTGCCAGCAGCCAAGCCGGGACTAGCCGATGGGAGACCCAGTACTTC.

In its sample, this clone was seen once. This chain links TRBV6-8 with TRBJ1-2; possibly TRBD1 for D (5 bases). This CDR3 is 15 amino acids long. The germline V gene has CDR1 MNHGY and CDR2 SAAAGT. V dropped 2 bases and J dropped 5 bases, with 15 bases sitting between them. DNA for the CDR3: TGTGCCAGCAGTTACCAGGGTGGGTCAGTTTATGGCTACACCTTC. The encoded protein is CASSYQGGSVYGYTF.

The chain carries TRBV10-3 and TRBJ2-3; no firm D call. V lost 0 bases, J lost 4 bases, and 8 bases lay in between. The CDR3 is 14 residues long. CDR1 and CDR2 (germline): ENHRY, SYGVKD. In DNA, the CDR3 is TGTGCCATCAGTGAGTCGCTAGATGCAGATACGCAGTATTTT. This gives the protein CAISESLDADTQYF.

The chain uses TRBV7-6 and TRBJ1-1; D is possibly TRBD1 (6 bases). Trimming pared 5 bases from V and 4 bases from J, leaving 20 bases between. The CDR3 has 16 residues. Per the germline V gene, CDR1 is SGHVS and CDR2 is FNYEAQ. The CDR3 coding sequence is TGTGCCAGCAGCGAGCAGGTCGGCACAGGGCTCACTGAAGCTTTCTTT. Translating it yields CASSEQVGTGLTEAFF.

Judged by abundance, this clone is hyperexpanded. The V gene is TRBV11-3, the J gene TRBJ2-1; maybe TRBD1 (11 bases). Trimming pared 4 bases from V and 4 bases from J, leaving 26 bases between. Germline loops: CDR1 SGHNT, CDR2 YENEEA. The length of the CDR3 is 19 residues. This CDR3 reads CASSSLGQGASGRYNEQFF. CDR3 DNA sequence: TGTGCCAGCAGCTCACTCGGACAGGGGGCTAGCGGGAGATACAATGAGCAGTTCTTC.

This chain links TRBV11-3 with TRBJ1-1; no firm D call. Trimming shortened V by 3 bases and J by 3 bases, and 11 bases separated the two germline ends. The CDR3 covers 14 residues. Germline CDR1 SGHNT, CDR2 YENEEA. This CDR3 reads CASSLTGLDTEAFF. The CDR3 region has the DNA TGTGCCAGCAGCTTGACCGGACTCGACACTGAAGCTTTCTTT.

This clone was seen more than once but under ten times. The chain joins TRBV19 to TRBJ1-2; D may be TRBD1 (6 bases). The CDR3 has 12 amino acids. Trimming pared 6 bases from V and 4 bases from J, leaving 9 bases between. CDR1 and CDR2 (germline): LNHDA, SQIVND (reference sequence). CDR3 sequence reads: CASRTGIYGYTF. The CDR3 DNA is TGTGCCAGTAGGACAGGAATCTATGGCTACACCTTC.

V usage is TRBV19 and J usage is TRBJ2-3; D call uncertain. CDR3 length: 15 amino acids. Trimming cost V 6 bases and J 0 bases, with 13 bases left between them. CDR1 is LNHDA, CDR2 SQIVND, per germline (reference sequence). The CDR3 coding sequence is TGTGCCAGTAGCCCCCTTCTAGTAAGCACAGATACGCAGTATTTT. It codes for CASSPLLVSTDTQYF. Looking up the rest from reference TRBV19 and TRBJ2-3 gives the full variable domain: DGGITQSPKYLFRKEGQNVTLSCEQNLNHDAMYWYRQDPGQGLRLIYYSQIVNDFQKGDIAEGYSVSREKKESFPLTVTSAQKNPTAFYLCASSPLLVSTDTQYFGPGTRLTVL.

This clone was counted between two and nine times. The rearrangement joins TRBV6-8 to TRBJ2-4; 10 bases map to TRBD1. Losses at the gene ends were 6 bases for V and 6 bases for J; bases not matched to a gene: 8. CDR3 length: 15 residues. Germline V gene sequence: CDR1 MNHGY, CDR2 SAAAGT. The chain's CDR3 is CASSSDRGRRNIQYF. The CDR3 nucleotides are TGTGCCAGCAGCTCCGACAGGGGGCGAAGAAACATTCAGTACTTC.